This T cell receptor beta chain was profiled in a study of blood T cell repertoires in COVID-19. Across the whole study: Both acute and convalescent COVID-19 samples were obtained from the United States, Italy and Spain.

The germline V gene encodes CDR1 MRHNA and CDR2 SNTAGT. This CDR3 is built from 14 residues. V lost 0 bases and J lost 9, with 12 bases in between. Methods used by the authors: Reference gene primer amplification gave estimated nucleated cell counts. Produced via immunoSEQ multiplex PCR; TCRdb's table is partial and in-frame only. V, J and clone size were drawn from that table, and D and trimming were deduced from the DNA. The sample shows roughly 160,000 clones, about 74% of them seen only once. Material: peripheral blood. The TCR sequence derives from a woman of 80 years or more with acute or convalescent COVID-19. The chain uses TRBV6-4 and TRBJ2-1; D unclear. The DNA of the CDR3 is TGTGCCAGCAGTGACTCTCGAGGTGCCAGTGAGCAGTTCTTC. Amino acid sequence: CASSDSRGASEQFF.